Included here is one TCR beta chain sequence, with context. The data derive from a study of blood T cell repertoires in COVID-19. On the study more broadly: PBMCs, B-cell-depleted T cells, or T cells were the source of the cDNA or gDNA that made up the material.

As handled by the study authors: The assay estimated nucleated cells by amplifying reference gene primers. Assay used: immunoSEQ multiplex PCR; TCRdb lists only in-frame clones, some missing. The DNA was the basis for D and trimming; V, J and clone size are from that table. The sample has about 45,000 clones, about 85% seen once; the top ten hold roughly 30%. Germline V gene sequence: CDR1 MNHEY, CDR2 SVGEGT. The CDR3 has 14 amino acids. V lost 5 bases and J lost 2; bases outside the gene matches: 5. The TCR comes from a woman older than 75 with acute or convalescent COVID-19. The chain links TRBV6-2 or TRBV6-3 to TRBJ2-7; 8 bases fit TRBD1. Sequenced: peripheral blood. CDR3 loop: CASSPTQGAYEQYF. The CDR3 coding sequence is TGTGCCAGCAGTCCAACACAGGGGGCCTACGAGCAGTACTTC.